This T cell receptor (beta chain) appears in the sequencing data of a study of cytomegalovirus exposure and HLA in healthy donors. Study details: In a later analysis, it was reported that the 90 to 150 validation repertoires had been produced on the same platform as the roughly 700 repertoires belonging to the first cohort. Study-wide points: Rare sequences made up most TCRs, while some public TCRs were found in many donors. The tendency of first-cohort TCR clusters to co-occur in the roughly 130 validation repertoires emerged from a later analysis. Overall, under 200 TCR beta chains were annotated as cytomegalovirus-associated.

Germline V gives CDR1 MNHEY, CDR2 SVGAGI. The CDR3 contains 12 residues. J gave up 8 bases and V 7 bases, and 5 bases lay outside the gene matches. In the case of this clone: Its target is not known.

Assay used: immunoSEQ multiplex PCR; TCRdb lists only in-frame clones, some missing. Of approximately 100,000 clones detected, around nine tenths appear once; the ten largest clones hold more than 2%. The V call is TRBV6-5, the J call TRBJ1-2; 9 positions match TRBD1. This clonotype originated in a woman aged 18-29 years in good health and CMV-seronegative. Sequenced input: PBMCs. CDR3 nucleotides: TGTGCCAGCAAACAGGGGGCGCGGGGCTACACCTTC. This codes for CASKQGARGYTF.